Reported below is one T cell receptor beta chain. The data were obtained in a study of shared clonotypes between healthy human individuals. Background on the study: For every donor, three CD4 naive, three CD4 memory, two CD8 naive and one CD8 memory plates were used.

The study ran the assay at deep level. Each replicate PCR on the sorted subsets used 150 to 200 ng DNA (around 31,000 T cell genomes). TCRdb's copy holds only in-frame clones and misses some; the assay was immunoSEQ multiplex PCR. In the table there are roughly 2.4 million clones, nearly 97% of which are singletons. The donors, healthy adults who were HIV-negative, had experienced no recent acute infections or vaccinations. Germline CDR1 and CDR2: MNHNY and SVGAGI (reference sequence). CDR3 size: 16 residues. V was pared by 4 bases and J by 5 bases, with 20 bases between. This clonotype originated in a man aged 18 to 29 in good health. The material sequenced was naive CD4+ T cells sorted from blood. Subset meaning: CD45RA+ positively selected. The chain employs TRBV6-6 and TRBJ2-5; D may be TRBD1 (5 bases). The chain's CDR3 is CASSSEDIRMWETQYF. Written as DNA, the CDR3 is TGTGCCAGCAGTTCTGAGGACATTCGTATGTGGGAGACCCAGTACTTC.